This T cell receptor (beta chain) was observed in a study of memory CD4+ T cells and cytomegalovirus serostatus. Single viable CD3+CD4+CD8-CD45RO+ cells were sorted as the memory CD4+ T cells. CD4+ T cells were isolated by positive magnetic selection. Clones were sequenced by immunoSEQ multiplex PCR, and TCRdb holds only the in-frame ones, with some missing. Here the sample spans under 65,000 clones, 78% being singletons. Germline assignment: CDR1 MGHRA and CDR2 YSYEKL. The trim removed 4 bases at V and 4 bases at J, leaving 8 bases unmatched. The CDR3 runs to 15 residues. The sample was memory CD4+ T cells from blood. The chain recombines TRBV4-1 with TRBJ2-5; TRBD1 matches 8 bases. The receptor was isolated from an adult in good health and CMV-seronegative. The CDR3 nucleotides read TGCGCCAGCAGCCTCACCGGGACAGGAGGAGAGACCCAGTACTTC. It codes for CASSLTGTGGETQYF.